The clone carrying this T cell receptor beta chain is judged medium-sized (0.01 to 0.1%). Multiplex PCR employing 32 V and 13 J primers generated amplicons of the TCR beta CDR3. TCRdb processed the multiplex PCR reads anew with MiXCR; each CDR3 protein has one entry. Of about 13,000 distinct CDR3 sequences in the sample, 23% were seen once. This specimen belongs to a study of immune heterogeneity within non-small cell lung tumors. This CDR3 region has 13 residues. Deletions cut 4 bases from V and 4 bases from J, with 10 bases between. In germline, CDR1 is MDHEN, CDR2 SYDVKM. At approximately 570 ng per sample, bulk tumor genomic DNA provided the template. From each primary tumor, several far-apart biopsies were obtained during surgery. The cohort was untreated, with newly diagnosed non-small cell lung cancer undergoing curative surgery.

The receptor was derived from a man aged 50-60 years with non-small cell lung cancer. Sample: lung tumor tissue. The V and J genes are TRBV28 and TRBJ1-2; D not certain. CDR3 in DNA: TGTGCCAGCAGTTACGCGATAACCTATGGCTACACCTTC. Its translation: CASSYAITYGYTF.